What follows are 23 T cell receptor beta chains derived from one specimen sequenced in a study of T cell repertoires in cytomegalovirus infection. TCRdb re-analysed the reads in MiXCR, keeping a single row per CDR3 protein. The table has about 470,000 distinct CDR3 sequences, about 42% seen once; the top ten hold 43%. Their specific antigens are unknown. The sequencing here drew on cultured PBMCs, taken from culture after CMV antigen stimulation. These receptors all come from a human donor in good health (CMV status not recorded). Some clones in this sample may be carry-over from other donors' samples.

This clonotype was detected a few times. This CDR3 is CASTWSQTDTQYF. The CDR3 nucleotides are TGTGCCAGCACTTGGTCCCAAACAGATACGCAGTATTTT. The chain uses TRBV6-5 and TRBJ2-3; D is uncertain. Trimming left V 7 bases short and J 3 bases short, with 11 bases between. The germline V gene encodes CDR1 MNHEY and CDR2 SVGAGI. CDR3 size: 13 residues.

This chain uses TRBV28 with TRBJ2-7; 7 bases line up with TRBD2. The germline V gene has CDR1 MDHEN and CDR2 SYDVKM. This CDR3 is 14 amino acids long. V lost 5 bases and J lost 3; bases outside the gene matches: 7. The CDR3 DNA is TGTGCCAGCAGTGCCCCCAGCGGGATCTACGAGCAGTACTTC. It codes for CASSAPSGIYEQYF.

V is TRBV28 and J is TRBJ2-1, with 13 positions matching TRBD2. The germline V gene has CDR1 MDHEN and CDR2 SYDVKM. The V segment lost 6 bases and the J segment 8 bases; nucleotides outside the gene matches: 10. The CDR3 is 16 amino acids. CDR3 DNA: TGTGCCAGCAGCCGGAGGACTAGCGGGAGTGGCGATGAGCAGTTCTTC. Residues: CASSRRTSGSGDEQFF.

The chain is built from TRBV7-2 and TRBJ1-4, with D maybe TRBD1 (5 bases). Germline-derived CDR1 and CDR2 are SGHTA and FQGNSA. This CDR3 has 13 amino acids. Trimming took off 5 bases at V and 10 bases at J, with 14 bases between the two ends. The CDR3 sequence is CASSLDSRGKLFF. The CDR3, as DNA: TGTGCCAGCAGCCTCGACAGCCGGGGAAAACTGTTTTTT.

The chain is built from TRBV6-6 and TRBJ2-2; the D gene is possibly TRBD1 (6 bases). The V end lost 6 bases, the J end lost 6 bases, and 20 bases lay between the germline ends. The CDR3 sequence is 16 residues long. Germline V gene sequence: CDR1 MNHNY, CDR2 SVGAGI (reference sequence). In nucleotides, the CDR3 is TGTGCCAGCAGAGGTACAGTGTACAGGGCAGCCGGGGAGCTGTTTTTT. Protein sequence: CASRGTVYRAAGELFF.

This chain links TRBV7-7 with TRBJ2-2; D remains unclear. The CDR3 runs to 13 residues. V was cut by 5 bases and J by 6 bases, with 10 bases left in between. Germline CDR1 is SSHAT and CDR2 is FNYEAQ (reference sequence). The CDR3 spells CASSRLGPGELFF. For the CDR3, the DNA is TGTGCCAGCAGCCGCCTCGGACCCGGGGAGCTGTTTTTT.

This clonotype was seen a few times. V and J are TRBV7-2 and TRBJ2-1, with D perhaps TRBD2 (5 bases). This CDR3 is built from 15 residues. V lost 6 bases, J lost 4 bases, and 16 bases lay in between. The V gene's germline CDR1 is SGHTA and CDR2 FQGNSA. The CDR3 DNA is TGTGCCAGCAGGACCTCGGAGGTAGTTTACAATGAGCAGTTCTTC. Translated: CASRTSEVVYNEQFF.

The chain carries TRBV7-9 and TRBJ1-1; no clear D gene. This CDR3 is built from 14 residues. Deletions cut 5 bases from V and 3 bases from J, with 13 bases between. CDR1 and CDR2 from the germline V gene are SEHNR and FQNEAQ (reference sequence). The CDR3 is CASSDQEDDTEAFF. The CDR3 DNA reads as TGTGCCAGCAGCGACCAGGAAGATGACACTGAAGCTTTCTTT.

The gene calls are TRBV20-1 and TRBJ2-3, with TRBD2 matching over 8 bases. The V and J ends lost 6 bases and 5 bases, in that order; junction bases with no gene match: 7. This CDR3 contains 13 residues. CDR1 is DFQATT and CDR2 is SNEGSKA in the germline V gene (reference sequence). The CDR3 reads CSAPGRAKDTQYF. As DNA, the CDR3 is TGCAGTGCACCCGGGAGGGCCAAAGATACGCAGTATTTT.

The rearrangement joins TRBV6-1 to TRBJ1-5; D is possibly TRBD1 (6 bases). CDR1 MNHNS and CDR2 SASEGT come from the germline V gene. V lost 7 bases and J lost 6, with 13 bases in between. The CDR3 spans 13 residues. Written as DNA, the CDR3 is TGTGCCAGCACATGGGGGCTTGGTCAGCCCCAGCATTTT. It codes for CASTWGLGQPQHF.

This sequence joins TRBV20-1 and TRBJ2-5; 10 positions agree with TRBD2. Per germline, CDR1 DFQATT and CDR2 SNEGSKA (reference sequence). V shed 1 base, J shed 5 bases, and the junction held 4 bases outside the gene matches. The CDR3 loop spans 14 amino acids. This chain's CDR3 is CSARVAGGDETQYF. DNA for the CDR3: TGCAGTGCTAGAGTAGCGGGGGGCGATGAGACCCAGTACTTC.

The CDR3 sequence is CASSPPGSRVEQYF. In DNA, the CDR3 is TGTGCCAGCTCACCTCCGGGCTCGCGGGTCGAGCAGTACTTC. This chain connects TRBV18 to TRBJ2-7; D is possibly TRBD2 (5 bases). Germline assignment: CDR1 KGHSH and CDR2 LQKENI. V was trimmed by 3 bases and J by 6 bases, leaving 15 bases between them. The CDR3 totals 14 residues. Drawing the rest from reference TRBV18 and TRBJ2-7, the complete variable domain is NAGVMQNPRHLVRRRGQEARLRCSPMKGHSHVYWYRQLPEEGLKFMVYLQKENIIDESGMPKERFSAEFPKEGPSILRIQQVVRGDSAAYFCASSPPGSRVEQYFGPGTRLTVT.

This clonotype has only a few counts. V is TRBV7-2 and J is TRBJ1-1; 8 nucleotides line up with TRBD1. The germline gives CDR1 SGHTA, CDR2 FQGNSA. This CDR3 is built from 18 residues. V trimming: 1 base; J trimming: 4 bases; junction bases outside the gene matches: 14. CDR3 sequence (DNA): TGTGCCAGCAGCTTAGGTGCATTAATCGGACAGGGTTTCACTGAAGCTTTCTTT. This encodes CASSLGALIGQGFTEAFF.

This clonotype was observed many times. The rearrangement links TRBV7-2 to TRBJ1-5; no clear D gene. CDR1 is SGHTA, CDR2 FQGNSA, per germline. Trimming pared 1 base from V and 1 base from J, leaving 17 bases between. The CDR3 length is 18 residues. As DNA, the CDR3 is TGTGCCAGCAGCTTAGTGGGTCCCCCCGGGGTGAGCAATCAGCCCCAGCATTTT. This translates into CASSLVGPPGVSNQPQHF. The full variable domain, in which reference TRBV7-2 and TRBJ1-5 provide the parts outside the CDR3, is GAGVSQSPSNKVTEKGKDVELRCDPISGHTALYWYRQSLGQGLEFLIYFQGNSAPDKSGLPSDRFSAERTGGSVSTLTIQRTQQEDSAVYLCASSLVGPPGVSNQPQHFGDGTRLSIL.

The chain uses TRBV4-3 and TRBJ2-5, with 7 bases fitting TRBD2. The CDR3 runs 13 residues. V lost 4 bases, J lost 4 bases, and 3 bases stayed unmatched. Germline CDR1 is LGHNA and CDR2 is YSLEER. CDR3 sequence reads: CASSRVAGETQYF. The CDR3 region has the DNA TGCGCCAGCAGCCGGGTAGCGGGAGAGACCCAGTACTTC.

CDR3 loop: CASSYYLANEQFF. The DNA for the CDR3 is TGTGCCAGCAGTTACTACCTAGCCAATGAGCAGTTCTTC. The chain recombines TRBV6-2 or TRBV6-3 with TRBJ2-1, with D perhaps matching TRBD2 (5 bases). Germline CDR1 MNHEY, CDR2 SVGEGT. Trimming stripped 1 base from V and 6 bases from J, with 7 bases between. The CDR3 runs 13 residues.

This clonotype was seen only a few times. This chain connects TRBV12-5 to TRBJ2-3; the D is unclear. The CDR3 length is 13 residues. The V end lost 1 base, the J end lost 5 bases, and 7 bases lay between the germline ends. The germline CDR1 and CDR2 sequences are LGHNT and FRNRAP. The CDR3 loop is CASGLASGDTQYF. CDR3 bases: TGTGCTAGTGGTTTGGCCTCAGGAGATACGCAGTATTTT.

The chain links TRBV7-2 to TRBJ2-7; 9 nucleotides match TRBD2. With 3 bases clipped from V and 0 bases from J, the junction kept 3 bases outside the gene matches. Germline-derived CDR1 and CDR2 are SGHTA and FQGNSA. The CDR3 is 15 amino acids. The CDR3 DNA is TGTGCCAGCAGCTTGACAGCGGGGGGCTCCTACGAGCAGTACTTC. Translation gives CASSLTAGGSYEQYF.

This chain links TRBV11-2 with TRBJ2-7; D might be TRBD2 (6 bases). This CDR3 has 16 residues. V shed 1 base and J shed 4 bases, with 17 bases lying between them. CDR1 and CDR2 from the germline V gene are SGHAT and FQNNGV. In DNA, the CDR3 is TGTGCCAGCAGCTTAGCCCTAACTAGCTTTGGATACGAGCAGTACTTC. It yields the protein CASSLALTSFGYEQYF.

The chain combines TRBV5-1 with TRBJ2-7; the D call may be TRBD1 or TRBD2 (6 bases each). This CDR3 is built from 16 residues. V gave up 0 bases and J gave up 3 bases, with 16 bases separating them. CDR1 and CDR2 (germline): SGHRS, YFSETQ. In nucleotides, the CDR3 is TGCGCCAGCAGCTTGGAGAGGGGGACTCCCTTCTACGAGCAGTACTTC. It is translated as CASSLERGTPFYEQYF.

In DNA form, the CDR3 reads TGTGCCAGCCAGACACCGAACACTGAAGCTTTCTTT. Translating it yields CASQTPNTEAFF. The gene calls are TRBV7-9 and TRBJ1-1; D is ambiguous. Germline CDR1 is SEHNR and CDR2 is FQNEAQ (reference sequence). V lost 8 bases and J lost 1, with 8 bases in between. The length of the CDR3 is 12 residues.

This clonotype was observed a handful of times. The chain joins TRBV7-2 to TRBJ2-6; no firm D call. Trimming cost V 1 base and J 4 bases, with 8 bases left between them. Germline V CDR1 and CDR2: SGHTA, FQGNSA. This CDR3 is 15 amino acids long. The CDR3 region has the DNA TGTGCCAGCAGCTTAGTCGGGCCCGGGGCCAACGTCCTGACTTTC. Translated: CASSLVGPGANVLTF.

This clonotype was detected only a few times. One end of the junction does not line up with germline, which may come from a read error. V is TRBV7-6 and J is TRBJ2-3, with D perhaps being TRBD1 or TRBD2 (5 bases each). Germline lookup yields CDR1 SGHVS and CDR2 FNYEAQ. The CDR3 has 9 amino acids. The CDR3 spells CASSPPGPF. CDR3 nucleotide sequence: TGTGCCAGCAGCCCGCCGGGACCCTTT.